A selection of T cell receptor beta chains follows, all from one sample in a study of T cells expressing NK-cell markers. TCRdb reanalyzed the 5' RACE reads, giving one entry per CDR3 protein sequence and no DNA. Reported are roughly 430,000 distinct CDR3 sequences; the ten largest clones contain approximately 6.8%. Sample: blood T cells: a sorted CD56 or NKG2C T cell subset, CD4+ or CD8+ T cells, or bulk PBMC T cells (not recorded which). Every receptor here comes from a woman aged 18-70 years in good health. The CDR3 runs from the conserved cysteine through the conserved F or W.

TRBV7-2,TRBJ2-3,CASSTSYTDTQYF
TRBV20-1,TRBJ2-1,CSARASGQVYNEQFF
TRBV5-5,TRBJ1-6,CASSLMGRLSSPLHF
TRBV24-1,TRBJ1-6,CATSDPDSPLHF
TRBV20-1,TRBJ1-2,CSALGQGGYTF
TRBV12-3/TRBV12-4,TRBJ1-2,CASSFPGVGYTF
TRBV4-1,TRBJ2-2,CASSLSGRTSYTGELFF
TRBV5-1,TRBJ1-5,CASSLEGFNSNQPQHF
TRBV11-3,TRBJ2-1,CASTRGEAYNEQFF
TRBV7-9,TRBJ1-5,CASSSEGNQPQHF
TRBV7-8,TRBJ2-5,CASSLDFRGQETQYF
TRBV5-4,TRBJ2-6,CASSWGMAGANVLTF
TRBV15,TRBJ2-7,CATSRDVMGLSYEQYF
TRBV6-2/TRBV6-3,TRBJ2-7,CAIQTGSYGQYF
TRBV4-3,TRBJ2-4,CAREVLAKNIQYF
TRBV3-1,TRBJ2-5,CASSQDTSGAETQYF
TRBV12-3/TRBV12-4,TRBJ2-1,CASSLAVPRAGVNEQFF
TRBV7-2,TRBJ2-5,CASSLSLTAPAGGF
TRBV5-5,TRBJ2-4,CASSLDSHIAKNIQYF
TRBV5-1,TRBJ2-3,CASSDWATRTDTQYF
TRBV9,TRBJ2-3,CASSVEAASTDTQYF
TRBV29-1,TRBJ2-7,CSVEQQGDVSYEQYF
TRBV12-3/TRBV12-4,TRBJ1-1,CASSQTGQGSEAFF
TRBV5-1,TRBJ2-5,CASSLATPAGVETQYF